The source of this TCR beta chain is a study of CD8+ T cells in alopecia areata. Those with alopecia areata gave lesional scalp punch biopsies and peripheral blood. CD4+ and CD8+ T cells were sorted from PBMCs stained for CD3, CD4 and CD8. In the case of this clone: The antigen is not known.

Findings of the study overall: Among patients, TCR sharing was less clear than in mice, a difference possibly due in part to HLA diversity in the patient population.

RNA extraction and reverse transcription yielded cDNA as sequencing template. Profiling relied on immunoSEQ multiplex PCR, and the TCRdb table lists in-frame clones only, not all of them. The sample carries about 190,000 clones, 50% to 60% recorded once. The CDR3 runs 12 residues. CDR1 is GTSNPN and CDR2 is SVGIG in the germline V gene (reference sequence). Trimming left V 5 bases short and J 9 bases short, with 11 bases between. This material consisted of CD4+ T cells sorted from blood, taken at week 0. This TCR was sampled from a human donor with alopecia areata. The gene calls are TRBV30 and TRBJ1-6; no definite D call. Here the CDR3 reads CAWGTTSSPLHF. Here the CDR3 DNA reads TGTGCCTGGGGAACGACGAGTTCACCCCTCCACTTT.